The rows below give T cell receptor beta chains drawn from one sample of a study of blood T cell repertoires in COVID-19. Using immunoSEQ multiplex PCR, the repertoire was profiled, and TCRdb retains in-frame clones only, with some absent. This sample yields roughly 190,000 clones, of which around 76% are seen a single time; less than 9.5% belongs to the top ten. Material: peripheral blood. The receptors shown here come from a woman aged 60-75 years with COVID-19, enrolled during active disease. Each CDR3 is given with its conserved first and last residue. Each record gives: V gene, D gene, J gene, CDR3 DNA, CDR3 protein. The D gene is left open where the match is weak.

TRBV5-5	TRBD1	TRBJ1-5	TGTGCCAGCAGCCCGGTCGGGACAGCATCAAGGGGTCAGCCCCAGCATTTT	CASSPVGTASRGQPQHF
TRBV7-2	NA	TRBJ1-6	TGTGCCAGCAGCTTAATGACCCCTAGTTCACCCCTCCACTTT	CASSLMTPSSPLHF
TRBV5-5	NA	TRBJ2-1	TGTGCCAGCAGCCGGGAAAGGTGGAACAATGAGCAGTTCTTC	CASSRERWNNEQFF
TRBV14	NA	TRBJ1-3	TGTGCCAGCAGCCCATCGCAGGGGTCGCGTGGAAACACCATATATTTT	CASSPSQGSRGNTIYF
TRBV15	TRBD2	TRBJ2-1	TGTGCCACCAGCAGAACCCGCCTAGCGGGGTCCTACAATGAGCAGTTCTTC	CATSRTRLAGSYNEQFF
TRBV7-7	NA	TRBJ2-7	TGTGCTAGCAGTTTAAAGGGGCTAGTGTCCTACGAGCAGTACTTC	CASSLKGLVSYEQYF
TRBV7-6	TRBD2	TRBJ2-3	TGTGCCAGCAGCCTCGGACTAGCGGGATCCACAGATACGCAGTATTTT	CASSLGLAGSTDTQYF
TRBV5-4	TRBD1	TRBJ1-6	TGTGCCAGCAGCTTTCAACAGGGGGCTCATTCACCCCTCCACTTT	CASSFQQGAHSPLHF
TRBV10-2	TRBD1	TRBJ1-1	TGCGCCAGCAGCCTCAGGGGGCGCGGAGCTGAAGCTTTCTTT	CASSLRGRGAEAFF
TRBV2	TRBD1	TRBJ1-4	TGTGCCAGCAGTTTAAGGGACAGGGAAAAACTGTTTTTT	CASSLRDREKLFF